Reported below is one T cell receptor beta chain. Its antigen is currently unknown. This table comes from immunoSEQ multiplex PCR, and its TCRdb copy is limited to in-frame clones, with some not included. The sample shows 85,000 or so clones, about nine tenths of them seen only once. Per the germline V gene, CDR1 is SGDLS and CDR2 is YYNGEE. V dropped 3 bases and J dropped 2 bases, with 15 bases sitting between them. The CDR3 is 16 amino acids. This sample was taken from a study of T cell responses to AZD1222 COVID-19 vaccine. Overall study context: Pooled in the analysis were second doses at about 4 or about 12 weeks. Study-level findings and limits: It was only after the peak T cell response that any repertoires were sampled. Only five to seven AZD1222 recipients tested seropositive at baseline.

The sequences come from peripheral blood, collected on day 0 of AZD1222 vaccination. The chain is built from TRBV9 and TRBJ2-1; TRBD1 might be the D (6 bases). This receptor was identified in an adult in good health. The CDR3: CASSDLTGNTYNEQFF. DNA for the CDR3: TGTGCCAGCAGCGACCTGACAGGTAATACCTACAATGAGCAGTTCTTC.